This TCR beta chain was retrieved from a study of T cell repertoires in cytomegalovirus infection. The wider study: Well-studied HLA-B-restricted epitopes and recently identified HLA-C-restricted epitopes of CMV were both used in the study. Carrying CMV and the relevant HLA type showed in public TCR beta signatures. Findings and caveats of the study: Dominant in the ex vivo response were TCR beta clonotypes restricted by HLA-C and specific for CMV. Accumulated public TCR beta family frequency recognized individuals carrying CMV together with the relevant HLA.

V dropped 6 bases and J dropped 0; count of bases not matched to a gene: 7. The CDR3 consists of 17 residues. The V gene's germline CDR1 is SGHVS and CDR2 FNYEAQ. TCRdb re-called the reads with MiXCR, one entry per CDR3 protein. This sample has hundreds of thousands of distinct CDR3 sequences, with about a third found just once. Notes on this clonotype: Its cognate antigen is unknown.

The source is a human donor in good health (CMV status not recorded). Some clones in this sample may be carry-over from other donors' samples. This chain joins TRBV7-6 and TRBJ2-2, with 10 nucleotides matching TRBD2. The sample consisted of cultured CD8+ T cells from PBMCs, taken from culture after CMV antigen stimulation. DNA for the CDR3: TGTGCCAGCAGAGATAGCGGGGGGCACGCGAACACCGGGGAGCTGTTTTTT. Translation: CASRDSGGHANTGELFF.